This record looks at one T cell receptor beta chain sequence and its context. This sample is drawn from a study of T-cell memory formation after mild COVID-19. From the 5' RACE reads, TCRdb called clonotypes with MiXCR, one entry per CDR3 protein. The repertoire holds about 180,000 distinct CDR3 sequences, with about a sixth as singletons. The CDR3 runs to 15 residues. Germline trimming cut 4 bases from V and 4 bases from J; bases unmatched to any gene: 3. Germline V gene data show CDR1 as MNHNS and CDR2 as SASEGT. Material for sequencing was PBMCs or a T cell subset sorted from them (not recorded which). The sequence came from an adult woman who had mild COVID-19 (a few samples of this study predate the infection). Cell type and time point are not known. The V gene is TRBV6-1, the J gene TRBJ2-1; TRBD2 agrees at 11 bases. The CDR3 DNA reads TGTGCCAGCAGTGTGGGACTAGCGGCGTACAATGAGCAGTTCTTC. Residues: CASSVGLAAYNEQFF.